These T cell receptor beta chains were read from a single sample in a study of blood T cell repertoires in COVID-19. Produced via immunoSEQ multiplex PCR; TCRdb's table is partial and in-frame only. The data show a few hundred thousand clones, with roughly four fifths seen just once and approximately 4.7% held by the top ten. Sequencing was performed on PBMCs or T cells enriched from blood (not recorded which). These TCRs come from a woman in her forties or fifties who had recovered from COVID-19. Each CDR3 is given with its conserved first and last residue. The order of the fields is V gene, D gene, clone size, J gene, CDR3 protein, CDR3 DNA. A D gene is named only where the DNA matches it firmly. Size is omitted from some rows. Given values are once, few, many or a class for expanded clones.

TRBV20-1	-	-	TRBJ1-2	CSAIPSYGYTF	TGCAGTGCTATACCGAGTTATGGCTACACCTTC
TRBV29-1	-	-	TRBJ1-2	CSVESQGRGYGYTF	TGCAGCGTTGAAAGTCAGGGCAGGGGTTATGGCTACACCTTC
TRBV27	-	-	TRBJ1-4	CASSFGVGNEKLFF	TGTGCCAGCAGTTTCGGGGTCGGGAATGAAAAACTGTTTTTT
TRBV19	TRBD2	-	TRBJ2-5	CANPGLAAGGIQYF	TGTGCCAACCCCGGACTAGCGGCAGGGGGGATCCAGTACTTC
TRBV4-1	TRBD2	few	TRBJ2-7	CASSPLSGGDEQYF	TGCGCCAGCAGCCCCCTGAGCGGGGGGGACGAGCAGTACTTC
TRBV15	-	once	TRBJ1-4	CATSREPQGLISNEKLFF	TGTGCCACCAGCAGAGAACCACAGGGTTTAATATCTAATGAAAAACTGTTTTTT
TRBV11-2	TRBD2	-	TRBJ2-1	CASNLGLAAREQFF	TGTGCCAGCAACTTGGGACTAGCGGCCAGGGAGCAGTTCTTC
TRBV29-1	TRBD1	-	TRBJ1-2	CSVDLEGTGNNYGYTF	TGCAGCGTTGACCTCGAGGGGACAGGAAATAACTATGGCTACACCTTC
TRBV7-2	-	-	TRBJ1-2	CASSGQTIYGYTF	TGTGCCAGCAGCGGTCAGACTATTTATGGCTACACCTTC
TRBV6-6	-	-	TRBJ1-1	CASTRNTEAFF	TGTGCCAGCACCAGGAACACTGAAGCTTTCTTT
TRBV5-6	-	-	TRBJ2-3	CASSPQGLGTQYF	TGTGCCAGCAGCCCACAGGGTCTTGGTACGCAGTATTTT
TRBV29-1	-	-	TRBJ2-5	CSVRGILQETQYF	TGCAGCGTGAGGGGGATTCTACAAGAGACCCAGTACTTC
TRBV19	-	-	TRBJ1-2	CASSIDGVPLRRDGYTF	TGTGCCAGTAGTATAGACGGGGTTCCCCTAAGAAGAGATGGCTACACCTTC
TRBV7-6	TRBD1	few	TRBJ2-7	CASSFNRDRGHPYEQYF	TGTGCCAGCAGCTTCAACCGGGACAGGGGACACCCCTACGAGCAGTACTTC
TRBV9	-	-	TRBJ2-5	CASSVGSWETQYF	TGTGCCAGCAGCGTCGGGTCGTGGGAGACCCAGTACTTC
TRBV7-2	TRBD2	-	TRBJ2-1	CASSPASGYNEQFF	TGTGCCAGCAGCCCCGCTAGCGGGTACAATGAGCAGTTCTTC